The next 6 T cell receptor beta chains were all read from a single sample in a study of spatial heterogeneity in lung cancer (dated by TCRdb to the late 2010s). The library was produced with 5' RACE. Sequenced using a NextSeq 500. The public reads were quality trimmed at Q25 with fastp and then assembled into clones with MiXCR by TCRdb, keeping productive beta chains. Duplicate CDR3 protein sequences are folded into a single record with the most common DNA and genes. In this sample the table shows about 43,000 distinct CDR3 sequences, about 22% of which occur a single time. The ten largest clones take up less than 9% of the sample. The sample's time point label, in plain terms: blood at routine non-recurrence follow-up after resection. This material consisted of PBMCs, taken at follow-up. The receptors derive from a female donor with early-stage non-small cell lung cancer.

This clonotype has only a few counts. The CDR3 region is CASSLPDRGRPYEQYF. The CDR3 DNA follows: TGTGCCAGCAGTTTACCCGACAGGGGGCGTCCTTACGAGCAGTACTTC. V gene TRBV12-3 or TRBV12-4 combines with J gene TRBJ2-7; 10 bases align to TRBD1. J was trimmed by 4 bases and V by 2 bases; bases with no gene match: 8. The CDR3 runs 16 residues.

Only a few counts were recorded for this clonotype. V usage is TRBV6-7 and J usage is TRBJ2-3; TRBD1 aligns across 8 bases. TRBV6-7 is sorted into the ORF group, with uncertain function. The CDR3 has 15 amino acids. V shed 2 bases, J shed 1 base, and the junction held 2 bases outside the gene matches. The CDR3 here is CASSYDRGCTDTQYF. The CDR3 DNA reads as TGTGCCAGCAGTTACGACAGGGGATGCACAGATACGCAGTATTTT.

The chain couples TRBV12-3 or TRBV12-4 to TRBJ2-1, with 9 bases identical to TRBD2. The CDR3 contains 16 residues. V lost 2 bases to trimming and J lost 8 bases; unmatched junction nucleotides: 10. The CDR3 spells CASSLPVVAGVDEQFF. For the CDR3, the DNA is TGTGCCAGCAGTTTACCCGTGGTAGCGGGAGTGGATGAGCAGTTCTTC.

The chain links TRBV3-1 to TRBJ1-2; tentatively, D is TRBD1 (5 bases). The germline V gene encodes CDR1 LGHDT and CDR2 YNNKEL (reference sequence). CDR3 length: 14 residues. Trimming removed 9 bases from V and 1 base from J, with 15 bases in between. In DNA, the CDR3 is TGTGCCAGGCGCAAGGACACTGGTAACTATGGCTACACCTTC. Translation gives CARRKDTGNYGYTF.

This rearrangement joins TRBV20-1 to TRBJ2-2; a weak D match, TRBD2 (6 bases). This CDR3 region has 14 residues. Trimming left V 2 bases short and J 3 bases short, with 10 bases between. The germline CDR1 and CDR2 sequences are DFQATT and SNEGSKA (reference sequence). CDR3 bases: TGCAGTGCTAGATCGGGACTTGACACCGGGGAGCTGTTTTTT. Its protein product is CSARSGLDTGELFF.

This clonotype has just a few counts. The J gene is TRBJ1-1, the V gene TRBV10-3; TRBD1 matches 7 bases. The CDR3 length is 11 residues. CDR1 ENHRY and CDR2 SYGVKD come from the germline V gene. The V and J ends lost 6 bases and 7 bases, in that order; junction bases with no gene match: 2. DNA for the CDR3: TGTGCCATCAGCGGGACAGTTGAAGCTTTCTTT. This codes for CAISGTVEAFF.